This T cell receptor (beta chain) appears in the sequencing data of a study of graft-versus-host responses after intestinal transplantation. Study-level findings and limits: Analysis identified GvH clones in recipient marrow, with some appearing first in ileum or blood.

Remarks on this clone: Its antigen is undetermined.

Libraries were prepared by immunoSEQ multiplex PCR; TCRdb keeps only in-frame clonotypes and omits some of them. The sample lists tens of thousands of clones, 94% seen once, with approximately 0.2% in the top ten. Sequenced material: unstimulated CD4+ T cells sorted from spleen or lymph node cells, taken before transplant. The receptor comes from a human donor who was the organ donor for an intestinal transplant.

The CDR3 DNA reads TGTGCCAGCCTGGGTGCGGGGAGGTCCTACAATGAGCAGTTCTTC. It yields the protein CASLGAGRSYNEQFF. The V call is TRBV6-1, the J call TRBJ2-1, with D possibly being TRBD2 (6 bases). Germline V lookup: CDR1 MNHNS, CDR2 SASEGT. V gave up 8 bases and J gave up 1 base, with 15 bases separating them. CDR3 length: 15 amino acids.